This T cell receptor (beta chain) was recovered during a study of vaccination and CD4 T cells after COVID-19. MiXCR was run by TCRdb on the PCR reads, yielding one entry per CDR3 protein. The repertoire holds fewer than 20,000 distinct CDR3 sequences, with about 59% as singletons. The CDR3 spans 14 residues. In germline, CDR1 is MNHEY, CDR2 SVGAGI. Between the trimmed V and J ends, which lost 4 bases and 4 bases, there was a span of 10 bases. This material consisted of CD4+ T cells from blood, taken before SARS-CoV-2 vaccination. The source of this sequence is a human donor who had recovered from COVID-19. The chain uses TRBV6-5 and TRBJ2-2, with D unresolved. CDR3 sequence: CASSFWRSTGELFF. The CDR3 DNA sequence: TGTGCCAGCAGTTTTTGGCGGTCCACCGGGGAGCTGTTTTTT.